These 16 T cell receptor beta chains were all obtained from the same sample, sequenced in a study of T cell responses to AZD1222 COVID-19 vaccine. Repertoires were generated with immunoSEQ multiplex PCR, while TCRdb's copy carries only in-frame clones and drops some. The table shows more than 100,000 clones, with over 85% occurring only once. The specimen was peripheral blood, collected on day 0 of AZD1222 vaccination. The receptor set was obtained from an adult in good health.

The chain is built from TRBV27 and TRBJ2-3, with D unclear. V shed 5 bases and J shed 4 bases, with 7 bases lying between them. Germline values: CDR1 MNHEY, CDR2 SMNVEV (reference sequence). The CDR3 runs to 12 residues. The CDR3 region is CASSPTPDTQYF. CDR3 sequence (DNA): TGTGCCAGCAGTCCCACCCCAGATACGCAGTATTTT.

The chain has TRBV3-1 (or the pseudogene TRBV3-2) and TRBJ2-1; the D gene is possibly TRBD1 (6 bases). Trimming stripped 1 base from V and 10 bases from J, with 14 bases between. This CDR3 spans 14 amino acids. The germline V gene encodes CDR1 LGHDT and CDR2 YNNKEL (reference sequence). The CDR3 DNA sequence: TGTGCCAGCAGCCAAGGGCCTGGGGGCCACGAGCAGTTCTTC. It is translated as CASSQGPGGHEQFF.

The chain couples TRBV3-1 (or the pseudogene TRBV3-2) to TRBJ1-5, with D possibly matching TRBD1 (5 bases). The CDR3 sequence is 14 residues long. CDR1 is LGHDT and CDR2 is YNNKEL in the germline V gene (reference sequence). Trimming removed 1 base from V and 5 bases from J, with 9 bases in between. The CDR3 DNA reads TGTGCCAGCAGCCAAGGGGGCCCGGATCAGCCCCAGCATTTT. This encodes CASSQGGPDQPQHF.

The chain is built from TRBV6-5 and TRBJ2-2; D call uncertain. CDR1 MNHEY and CDR2 SVGAGI come from the germline V gene. There are 16 residues in the CDR3. Between the trimmed V and J ends, which lost 0 bases and 0 bases, there was a span of 8 bases. CDR3 loop: CASSYSPPANTGELFF. The CDR3 DNA reads TGTGCCAGCAGTTACTCGCCCCCCGCGAACACCGGGGAGCTGTTTTTT.

The chain has TRBV19 and TRBJ1-2; a possible D gene is TRBD1 (6 bases). Germline V CDR1 and CDR2: LNHDA, SQIVND (reference sequence). The CDR3 has 11 residues. V lost 10 bases and J lost 5, with 11 bases in between. The CDR3 region is CATRTDYGYTF. CDR3 in DNA: TGTGCCACGCGGACAGATTATGGCTACACCTTC.

The CDR3 coding sequence is TGTGCCAGCAGCCTTTTAGTACGGGCCGACAATGAGCAGTTCTTC. Its protein product is CASSLLVRADNEQFF. The chain is built from TRBV3-1 (or the pseudogene TRBV3-2) and TRBJ2-1; D not certain. Germline V gene sequence: CDR1 LGHDT, CDR2 YNNKEL (reference sequence). The CDR3 covers 15 residues. Trimming removed 4 bases from V and 5 bases from J, with 15 bases in between.

This clone appeared a single time. The V call is TRBV25-1, the J call TRBJ1-3; possibly TRBD1 for D (5 bases). Germline assignment: CDR1 MGHDK and CDR2 SYGVNS. CDR3 length: 13 residues. Trimming left V 8 bases short and J 2 bases short, with 10 bases between. In nucleotides, the CDR3 is TGTGCCAGCGGGGGGGTTGCTGGAAACACCATATATTTT. Amino acids: CASGGVAGNTIYF.

The genes are TRBV27 and TRBJ2-1; 7 bases align to TRBD2. The CDR3 covers 14 residues. Germline CDR1 MNHEY, CDR2 SMNVEV (reference sequence). The trim removed 10 bases at V and 7 bases at J, leaving 13 bases unmatched. The DNA for the CDR3 is TGTGCCACCGCGTTTTGGGACTACCCAAATGAGCAGTTCTTC. Translation: CATAFWDYPNEQFF.

The chain employs TRBV9 and TRBJ2-1; a weak D match, TRBD2 (5 bases). CDR1 SGDLS and CDR2 YYNGEE come from the germline V gene. Trimming took 6 bases from V and 14 from J, leaving 18 bases between them. The CDR3 totals 12 residues. The CDR3 region is CASTLASLEKFF. The CDR3 region has the DNA TGTGCCAGCACCCTAGCCAGCTTGGAAAAGTTCTTC.

The chain couples TRBV6-5 to TRBJ2-2; D is ambiguous. In germline, CDR1 is MNHEY, CDR2 SVGAGI. Trimming cost V 2 bases and J 6 bases, with 10 bases left between them. The CDR3 loop spans 14 amino acids. CDR3 coding DNA: TGTGCCAGCAGTTACGGGTTCGGTCCCGGGGAGCTGTTTTTT. Protein: CASSYGFGPGELFF.

The chain is built from TRBV2 and TRBJ1-1, with 7 nucleotides matching TRBD1. The V gene's germline CDR1 is SNHLY and CDR2 FYNNEI. The length of the CDR3 is 14 residues. V lost 0 bases to trimming and J lost 11 bases; unmatched junction nucleotides: 9. The CDR3 DNA sequence: TGTGCCAGCAGTGAAGCGCTTCAAGGGGGCGAGGCTTTCTTT. Its protein is CASSEALQGGEAFF.

This chain joins TRBV6-5 and TRBJ2-7; D may match TRBD1 or TRBD2 (5 bases each). V lost 7 bases, J lost 2 bases, and 15 bases lay in between. Germline CDR1 is MNHEY and CDR2 is SVGAGI. This CDR3 contains 14 residues. The DNA of the CDR3 is TGTGCCAGCAAAAGGTCGGGGCCTCCCTACGAGCAGTACTTC. This translates into CASKRSGPPYEQYF.

This clone showed up many times. The CDR3 bases are TGTGCCAGCCCTTCCGGGGGCGGGCAGTACTTC. Residues: CASPSGGGQYF. This sequence joins TRBV6-5 and TRBJ2-7; D possibly matches TRBD1 or TRBD2 (6 bases each). The length of the CDR3 is 11 residues. V lost 8 bases, J lost 9 bases, and 14 bases lay in between. Germline CDR1 reads MNHEY; CDR2 reads SVGAGI.

The chain joins TRBV5-6 to TRBJ1-2; TRBD1 agrees at 7 bases. V lost 6 bases to trimming and J lost 2 bases; unmatched junction nucleotides: 10. This CDR3 region has 15 residues. Germline-derived CDR1 and CDR2 are SGHDT and YYEEEE. Here the CDR3 DNA reads TGTGCCAGCATCCGGACAGGCTTCCGGAACTATGGCTACACCTTC. Residues: CASIRTGFRNYGYTF. The full variable domain, rest sourced from reference TRBV5-6 and TRBJ1-2, is DAGVTQSPTHLIKTRGQQVTLRCSPKSGHDTVSWYQQALGQGPQFIFQYYEEEERQRGNFPDRFSGHQFPNYSSELNVNALLLGDSALYLCASIRTGFRNYGYTFGSGTRLTVV.

V and J are TRBV15 and TRBJ1-3, with D unresolved. The CDR3 is 14 amino acids. From germline, CDR1 is LNHNV and CDR2 YYDKDF (reference sequence). Trimming took off 0 bases at V and 0 bases at J, with 3 bases between the two ends. The CDR3 reads CATSRDSSGNTIYF. CDR3 coding DNA: TGTGCCACCAGCAGAGACAGCTCTGGAAACACCATATATTTT.

This clone was found once. The rearrangement joins TRBV5-4 to TRBJ1-1, with TRBD1 matching 11 bases. The length of the CDR3 is 14 residues. The V and J ends lost 6 bases and 3 bases, in that order; junction bases with no gene match: 4. Germline V gives CDR1 SGHNT, CDR2 YYREEE (reference sequence). The CDR3 spells CASNEGQGDTEAFF. The CDR3 region has the DNA TGTGCCAGCAACGAGGGACAGGGGGACACTGAAGCTTTCTTT.